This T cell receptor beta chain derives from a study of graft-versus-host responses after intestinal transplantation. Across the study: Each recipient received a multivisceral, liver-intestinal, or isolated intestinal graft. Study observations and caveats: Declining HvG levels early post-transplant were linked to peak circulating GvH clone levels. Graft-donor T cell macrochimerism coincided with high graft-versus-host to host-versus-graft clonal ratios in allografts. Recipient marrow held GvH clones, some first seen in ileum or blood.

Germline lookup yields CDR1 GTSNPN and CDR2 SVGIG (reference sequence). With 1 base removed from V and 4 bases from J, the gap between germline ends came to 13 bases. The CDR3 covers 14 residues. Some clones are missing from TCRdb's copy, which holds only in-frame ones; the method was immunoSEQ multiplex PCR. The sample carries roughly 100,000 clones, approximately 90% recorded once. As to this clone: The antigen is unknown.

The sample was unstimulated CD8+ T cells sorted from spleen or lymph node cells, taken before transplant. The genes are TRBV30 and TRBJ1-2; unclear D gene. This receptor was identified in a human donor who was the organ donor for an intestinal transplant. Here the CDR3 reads CAWSDVQAGYGYTF. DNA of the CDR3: TGTGCCTGGAGTGACGTACAAGCAGGCTATGGCTACACCTTC.